The 15 T cell receptor beta chains below come from one sample, sequenced in a study of T cells in Graves' hyperthyroidism and ophthalmopathy. TCR beta CDR3 region amplification was performed from RNA transcripts. Carried out on the TCR CDR3, a first-round RT-PCR used the HTBI primer set. TCRdb ran MiXCR on the multiplex PCR reads and lists one entry per CDR3 protein. Among about 160,000 distinct CDR3 sequences listed, just under 9.5% were seen once. The sequencing input was blood. Source of these receptors: a woman aged 18-29 years with Graves' hyperthyroidism that later progressed to Graves' ophthalmopathy.

V and J are TRBV15 and TRBJ2-7; no definite D call. Germline CDR1 is LNHNV and CDR2 is YYDKDF (reference sequence). The CDR3 has 12 amino acids. Trimming cost V 0 bases and J 3 bases, with 3 bases left between them. The CDR3 DNA follows: TGTGCCACCAGCAGAGACGGCTACGAGCAGTACTTC. It specifies CATSRDGYEQYF.

This clonotype was counted at least ten times. The V gene is TRBV3-1, the J gene TRBJ2-5, with D possibly being TRBD1 (5 bases). Germline V lookup: CDR1 LGHDT, CDR2 YNNKEL (reference sequence). The CDR3 loop spans 14 amino acids. V was cut by 3 bases and J by 4 bases, with 12 bases left in between. The chain's CDR3 is CASSQTEGAETQYF. In DNA, the CDR3 is TGTGCCAGCAGCCAGACCGAAGGGGCAGAGACCCAGTACTTC.

This clonotype was observed at least ten times. The CDR3 loop reads CASSPHRGIGNEQFF. CDR3 coding DNA: TGTGCCAGCAGCCCCCACAGGGGGATAGGGAATGAGCAGTTCTTC. The chain recombines TRBV12-3 or TRBV12-4 with TRBJ2-1; 8 bases align to TRBD1. V trimming: 6 bases; J trimming: 7 bases; junction bases outside the gene matches: 11. CDR3 length equals 15 residues.

This clonotype was seen a handful of times. V gene TRBV10-3 combines with J gene TRBJ2-1; D not certain. Trimming removed 6 bases at V and 8 bases at J, with 11 bases between. There are 12 residues in the CDR3. Germline V gene lookup returns CDR1 ENHRY and CDR2 SYGVKD. In DNA form, the CDR3 reads TGTGCCATCAGCGCCAACTCGGATGAGCAGTTCTTC. It codes for CAISANSDEQFF.

This clonotype has more than one count but fewer than ten. Germline is not matched at one junction end, which may reflect a read error. V usage is TRBV5-4 and J usage is TRBJ2-4; a possible D gene is TRBD2 (5 bases). The CDR3 is made up of 13 amino acids. Germline lookup yields CDR1 SGHNT and CDR2 YYREEE (reference sequence). CDR3 amino acids: CASSLLKGDIRYF. Written as DNA, the CDR3 is TGTGCCAGCAGCTTGCTAAAGGGAGACATTCGGTACTTC.

The table lists this clonotype with many counts. This could be a read error, since a much larger clone is one nucleotide away. J is TRBJ2-7 and V is TRBV11-2; D is undetermined. The CDR3 loop spans 13 amino acids. The germline V gene encodes CDR1 SGHAT and CDR2 FQNNGV. V was shortened by 4 bases and J by 0 bases, with 7 bases between the two germline ends. CDR3 sequence reads: CASSSGSSYEQYF. CDR3 coding DNA: TGTGCCAGCAGCTCAGGCAGCTCCTACGAGCAGTACTTC.

This clonotype has a count of ten or more. The chain joins TRBV20-1 to TRBJ2-3; no clear D gene. The CDR3 consists of 14 residues. With 3 bases removed from V and 1 base from J, the gap between germline ends came to 11 bases. The germline V gene encodes CDR1 DFQATT and CDR2 SNEGSKA (reference sequence). CDR3 nucleotide sequence: TGCAGTGCTAGCCCCGTAAGCCGCACAGATACGCAGTATTTT. It translates to CSASPVSRTDTQYF.

This clonotype was counted ten times or more. The chain recombines TRBV10-1 with TRBJ1-3, with 10 nucleotides matching TRBD1. The V gene end was trimmed by 4 bases and the J gene end by 3 bases; junction bases not matched to a gene: 3. There are 15 residues in the CDR3. Germline CDR1 WNHNN, CDR2 SYGVQD (reference sequence). The chain's CDR3 is CASSGQGASGNTIYF. In DNA form, the CDR3 reads TGCGCCAGCAGTGGACAGGGGGCGAGTGGAAACACCATATATTTT.

The chain couples TRBV4-2 to TRBJ1-2, with D perhaps matching TRBD1 (5 bases). This CDR3 has 15 amino acids. Looked up from germline, CDR1 is LGHNA and CDR2 is YNFKEQ. V was shortened by 4 bases and J by 4 bases, with 16 bases between the two germline ends. In DNA, the CDR3 is TGTGCCAGCAGCCCCACGGGAAGGGGCCTCTATGGCTACACCTTC. Its translation is CASSPTGRGLYGYTF.

In its sample, this clonotype was seen a few times. The chain uses TRBV2 and TRBJ2-6; TRBD1 aligns across 9 bases. V gave up 7 bases and J gave up 3 bases; unmatched junction bases: 1. Germline CDR1 and CDR2: SNHLY and FYNNEI. CDR3 length equals 14 residues. The CDR3 DNA reads as TGTGCCAGCAAGGACAGGGGTGGGGCCAACGTCCTGACTTTC. Translation: CASKDRGGANVLTF. Full variable domain (remainder filled in from reference TRBV2 and TRBJ2-6): EPEVTQTPSHQVTQMGQEVILRCVPISNHLYFYWYRQILGQKVEFLVSFYNNEISEKSEIFDDQFSVERPDGSNFTLKIRSTKLEDSAMYFCASKDRGGANVLTFGAGSRLTVL.

This clonotype appeared a few times. The V gene is TRBV5-8, the J gene TRBJ2-3; possible D gene TRBD2, 6 bases. The V and J ends lost 2 bases and 2 bases respectively, with 24 bases between them. This CDR3 contains 19 residues. Per the germline V gene, CDR1 is SGHTS and CDR2 is YDEGEE. In DNA, the CDR3 is TGTGCCAGCAGCTTTGGTCGGGGGTCGACTCACGGCTCCACAGATACGCAGTATTTT. Its protein is CASSFGRGSTHGSTDTQYF.

The sample holds many counts of this clonotype. The V call is TRBV6-1, the J call TRBJ2-2; either TRBD1 or TRBD2 may supply D (5 bases each). The CDR3 has 17 residues. V gave up 7 bases and J gave up 7 bases, with 25 bases separating them. From germline, CDR1 is MNHNS and CDR2 SASEGT. For the CDR3, the DNA is TGTGCCAGCACCTCAGGGATCCGGGACGGAGGCGTCGGGGAGCTGTTTTTT. It encodes CASTSGIRDGGVGELFF.

The J gene is TRBJ2-7, the V gene TRBV6-1, with 16 bases lining up with TRBD2. Trimming removed 5 bases from V and 4 bases from J; junction bases left unmatched: 5. This CDR3 has 16 amino acids. CDR1 is MNHNS and CDR2 is SASEGT in the germline V gene. This CDR3 is CASSRGTSGRGYEQYF. The DNA for the CDR3 is TGTGCCAGCAGTAGAGGGACTAGCGGGAGGGGATACGAGCAGTACTTC.

The V gene is TRBV19, the J gene TRBJ2-1; possible D gene TRBD1, 5 bases. The CDR3 runs 13 residues. The germline V gene has CDR1 LNHDA and CDR2 SQIVND (reference sequence). V shed 7 bases and J shed 8 bases, with 15 bases lying between them. CDR3 nucleotides: TGTGCCAGTAAAGGTCCAGGGTTGCATGAGCAGTTCTTC. This sequence encodes CASKGPGLHEQFF. The variable domain in full, completed from reference TRBV19 and TRBJ2-1, reads DGGITQSPKYLFRKEGQNVTLSCEQNLNHDAMYWYRQDPGQGLRLIYYSQIVNDFQKGDIAEGYSVSREKKESFPLTVTSAQKNPTAFYLCASKGPGLHEQFFGPGTRLTVL.

This clonotype was seen at least ten times. The gene calls are TRBV30 and TRBJ1-1, with a tentative D call TRBD1 (6 bases). In germline, CDR1 is GTSNPN, CDR2 SVGIG (reference sequence). CDR3 length equals 15 residues. Trimming cost V 0 bases and J 0 bases, with 11 bases left between them. The CDR3 DNA is TGTGCCTGGAGTGTTCTAACAGGGCTGAACACTGAAGCTTTCTTT. It codes for CAWSVLTGLNTEAFF. Together with reference TRBV30 and TRBJ1-1, the CDR3 gives the full variable domain: SQTIHQWPATLVQPVGSPLSLECTVEGTSNPNLYWYRQAAGRGLQLLFYSVGIGQISSEVPQNLSASRPQDRQFILSSKKLLLSDSGFYLCAWSVLTGLNTEAFFGQGTRLTVV.